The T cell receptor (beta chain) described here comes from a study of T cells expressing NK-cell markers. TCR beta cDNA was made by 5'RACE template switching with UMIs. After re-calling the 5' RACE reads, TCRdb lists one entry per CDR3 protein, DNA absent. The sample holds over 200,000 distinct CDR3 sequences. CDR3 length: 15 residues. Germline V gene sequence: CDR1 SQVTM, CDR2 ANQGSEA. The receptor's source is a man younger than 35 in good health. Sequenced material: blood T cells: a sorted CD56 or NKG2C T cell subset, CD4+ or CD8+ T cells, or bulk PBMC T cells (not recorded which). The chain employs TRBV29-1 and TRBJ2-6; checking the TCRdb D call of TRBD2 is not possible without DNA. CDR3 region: CSASDGPPGANVLTF.